This TCR beta chain was sequenced in a study of blood T cell repertoires in COVID-19. The CDR3 has 15 amino acids. Looked up from germline, CDR1 is WSHSY and CDR2 is SAAADI. J was trimmed by 9 bases and V by 8 bases; bases with no gene match: 13. Residents of around 24 US areas, aged roughly 18 to 89 years, made up the participants. Donors were grouped by their self-reported clinical history. Under the authors' procedure: Amplification of reference gene primers provided the estimated nucleated cell counts. The method was immunoSEQ multiplex PCR; TCRdb's version includes in-frame clones alone and lacks a portion of them. That table is the source of V, J and clone size, and D and trimming were worked out from the DNA. Of a few hundred thousand clones in the sample, around 89% were seen once.

The receptor's source is a man between 18 and 29 years old who had recovered from COVID-19. The chain is built from TRBV10-2 and TRBJ2-1; TRBD2 aligns across 10 bases. The material sequenced was PBMCs or T cells enriched from blood (not recorded which). The CDR3 nucleotides read TGCGCCAGCCGAAGCGGGGGGGCTGCTTTGGGTGAGCAGTTCTTC. Its protein is CASRSGGAALGEQFF.